The rows below give T cell receptor beta chains drawn from one sample of a study of patients and donors after allogeneic stem cell transplantation. TCRdb reprocessed the RT-PCR reads with MiXCR, giving one entry per CDR3 protein. The sample gives about 960,000 distinct CDR3 sequences, roughly 18% of which show up once; roughly 6% is in the top ten. Sequencing input: blood, either unsorted or a sorted T cell fraction (not recorded which). The receptors stem from a human donor who was either an allogeneic HSCT recipient or a stem cell or donor lymphocyte infusion donor (not recorded which). It is not recorded whose cells these are; they may come from a transplant donor. Both conserved end residues are part of each CDR3. Each record gives: V gene, D gene, clone size, J gene, CDR3 protein, CDR3 DNA. The D gene is left open where the match is weak. The size entry is marked missing in some rows and otherwise reads once, few, many or a size class.

TRBV6-5	NA	few	TRBJ2-7	CASSYAGKIPYEQYF	TGTGCCAGCAGTTACGCAGGGAAAATTCCCTACGAGCAGTACTTC
TRBV20-1	TRBD1	NA	TRBJ1-2	CSARPRHRGQGYTF	TGCAGTGCTAGACCTAGGCACAGGGGGCAAGGATACACCTTC
TRBV6-1	NA	NA	TRBJ2-7	CASSRRTDTYEQYF	TGTGCCAGCAGTCGAAGGACGGACACCTACGAGCAGTACTTC
TRBV19	NA	NA	TRBJ2-5	CARHFGETQYF	TGTGCCAGACACTTTGGGGAGACCCAGTACTTC
TRBV4-1	NA	few	TRBJ2-7	CASSHGGVLSYEQYF	TGCGCCAGCAGCCACGGGGGAGTCCTCTCCTACGAGCAGTACTTC
TRBV21-1	NA	NA	TRBJ2-7	CASSKRRGPYEQYF	TGTGCCAGCAGCAAACGGAGGGGACCCTACGAGCAGTACTTC
TRBV19	NA	NA	TRBJ2-1	CASSMLGRTYNEQFF	TGTGCCAGTAGTATGTTGGGGCGTACCTACAATGAGCAGTTCTTC
TRBV29-1	TRBD1	once	TRBJ2-7	CSVEPDRGGYEQYF	TGCAGCGTTGAACCTGACAGGGGGGGCTACGAGCAGTACTTC
TRBV7-8	TRBD2	few	TRBJ2-7	CASSLVAGGHSEQYF	TGTGCCAGCAGCTTAGTAGCGGGGGGGCATAGCGAGCAGTACTTC
TRBV4-2	NA	NA	TRBJ1-1	CASSQVGAEVSEAFF	TGTGCCAGCAGCCAAGTAGGGGCTGAGGTTTCTGAAGCTTTCTTT
TRBV4-2	NA	few	TRBJ1-1	CASSQGGVGRGTNTEAFF	TGTGCCAGCAGCCAAGGTGGGGTCGGGCGGGGGACGAACACTGAAGCTTTCTTT
TRBV6-5	NA	NA	TRBJ2-3	CASSYLHEDTQYF	TGTGCCAGCAGTTACCTTCATGAAGATACGCAGTATTTT
TRBV4-1	TRBD1	NA	TRBJ2-7	CASSQMDRVHPYEQYF	TGCGCCAGCAGCCAGATGGACAGGGTGCATCCCTACGAGCAGTACTTC
TRBV7-9	NA	NA	TRBJ1-2	CASSLENRDYGYTF	TGTGCCAGCAGCTTAGAAAACAGGGACTATGGCTACACCTTC
TRBV10-3	NA	few	TRBJ1-2	CAITDSNYGYTF	TGTGCCATCACTGACAGCAACTATGGCTACACCTTC
TRBV20-1	NA	NA	TRBJ1-3	CSARNRPDSGNTIYF	TGCAGTGCTAGAAATAGGCCGGACTCTGGAAACACCATATATTTT
TRBV5-8	NA	few	TRBJ2-5	CASSLGTGQTQETQYF	TGTGCCAGCAGCTTGGGGACTGGGCAAACCCAAGAGACCCAGTACTTC
TRBV3-1	NA	NA	TRBJ2-2	CASSPLQGNTGELFF	TGTGCCAGCAGCCCTCTCCAGGGAAACACCGGGGAGCTGTTTTTT
TRBV10-3	TRBD1	NA	TRBJ1-5	CAISVGGGQGAFQPQHF	TGTGCCATCAGTGTCGGAGGTGGACAGGGGGCTTTTCAGCCCCAGCATTTT
TRBV12-3/TRBV12-4	NA	many	TRBJ2-3	CASSLRIGTLTDTQYF	TGTGCCAGCAGTCTTAGAATAGGGACCCTCACAGATACGCAGTATTTT
TRBV3-1	NA	NA	TRBJ1-1	CASSQEVTTEAFF	TGTGCCAGCAGCCAAGAGGTCACAACTGAAGCTTTCTTT
TRBV9	TRBD2	NA	TRBJ2-1	CASSAVGTSGNEQFF	TGTGCCAGCAGCGCCGTAGGGACTAGCGGGAATGAGCAGTTCTTC
TRBV3-1	NA	NA	TRBJ2-3	CASSQQGVGLDTQYF	TGTGCCAGCAGCCAGCAGGGAGTGGGATTGGATACGCAGTATTTT
TRBV5-1	TRBD2	many	TRBJ2-3	CASSYAGTRGATDTQYF	TGCGCCAGCAGCTATGCCGGGACTAGGGGAGCCACAGATACGCAGTATTTT
TRBV5-1	NA	few	TRBJ2-5	CASSFLSPREGETQYF	TGCGCCAGCAGCTTCTTATCTCCCAGGGAAGGAGAGACCCAGTACTTC
TRBV20-1	NA	few	TRBJ2-3	CSAKNRVIAGTDTQYF	TGCAGTGCAAAAAACAGGGTAATAGCGGGCACAGATACGCAGTATTTT
TRBV7-9	NA	NA	TRBJ2-5	CAIRRGGEETQYF	TGTGCCATCCGCAGGGGGGGAGAAGAGACCCAGTACTTC
TRBV30	NA	few	TRBJ1-2	CACSLSGHFNYGYTF	TGTGCCTGTTCACTCTCGGGACACTTTAACTATGGCTACACCTTC
TRBV5-1	NA	NA	TRBJ1-1	CASSPLTAMNTEAFF	TGCGCCAGCAGCCCACTGACAGCCATGAACACTGAAGCTTTCTTT
TRBV2	NA	NA	TRBJ2-1	CATETPTAYNEQFF	TGTGCCACCGAAACACCGACAGCCTACAATGAGCAGTTCTTC
TRBV25-1	NA	few	TRBJ2-3	CASSEVVGGTDTQYF	TGTGCCAGCAGTGAAGTGGTGGGCGGCACAGATACGCAGTATTTT
TRBV20-1	NA	few	TRBJ1-1	CSARVSLDTEAFF	TGCAGTGCTAGAGTCAGTTTGGACACTGAAGCTTTCTTT
TRBV6-2/TRBV6-3	NA	NA	TRBJ1-2	CASSSRRFDNGYTF	TGTGCCAGCAGTTCCCGCCGATTCGACAATGGCTACACCTTC
TRBV12-3/TRBV12-4	NA	NA	TRBJ2-5	CASSLGPFETQYF	TGTGCCAGCAGTTTAGGACCGTTCGAGACCCAGTACTTC
TRBV4-1	TRBD1	many	TRBJ2-7	CASSLRQGNYEQYF	TGCGCCAGCAGCCTAAGACAGGGAAACTACGAGCAGTACTTC
TRBV7-2	NA	NA	TRBJ2-1	CASSPRKSVYNEQFF	TGTGCCAGCAGCCCCAGGAAATCGGTTTACAATGAGCAGTTCTTC
TRBV30	NA	many	TRBJ1-2	CAWSVREGLKDGYTF	TGTGCCTGGAGTGTACGTGAGGGCTTAAAGGATGGCTACACCTTC
TRBV4-3	NA	few	TRBJ1-2	CASSQVGPYGYTF	TGCGCCAGCAGCCAAGTAGGCCCCTATGGCTACACCTTC
TRBV19	TRBD2	NA	TRBJ2-7	CASTGGRATEQYF	TGTGCCAGTACAGGCGGGAGGGCCACCGAGCAGTACTTC
TRBV7-6	NA	NA	TRBJ1-1	CASSSQSPEAFF	TGTGCCAGCAGCTCTCAATCCCCTGAAGCTTTCTTT
TRBV10-3	NA	NA	TRBJ2-2	CAISRRQASLLTANTGELFF	TGTGCCATCTCTCGTAGGCAGGCTTCGCTTCTGACCGCGAACACCGGGGAGCTGTTTTTT
TRBV28	TRBD2	NA	TRBJ2-2	CASSSSSGNTGELFF	TGTGCCAGCAGTTCTTCTAGCGGGAACACCGGGGAGCTGTTTTTT
TRBV4-3	NA	few	TRBJ2-1	CASSQDYGDEQFF	TGCGCCAGCAGCCAAGATTACGGGGATGAGCAGTTCTTC
TRBV4-3	NA	NA	TRBJ1-6	CASSQVYDVTSYNSPLHF	TGCGCCAGCAGCCAAGTGTACGACGTTACCTCCTATAATTCACCCCTCCACTTT
TRBV20-1	NA	few	TRBJ2-7	CSARGGLAPYEQYF	TGCAGTGCTAGGGGCGGCCTAGCGCCATACGAGCAGTACTTC
TRBV11-1	NA	few	TRBJ2-2	CASSLSNANTGELFF	TGTGCCAGCAGCTTGAGCAACGCGAACACCGGGGAGCTGTTTTTT
TRBV12-3/TRBV12-4	NA	few	TRBJ1-2	CASSFDRNNYGYTF	TGTGCCAGCAGTTTTGACAGAAACAACTATGGCTACACCTTC
TRBV20-1	TRBD2	NA	TRBJ2-1	CSSGGAVNEQFF	TGCAGTAGCGGGGGGGCCGTCAATGAGCAGTTCTTC
TRBV7-8	TRBD1	NA	TRBJ2-5	CASSLYGTEETQYF	TGTGCCAGCAGCTTATATGGGACAGAAGAGACCCAGTACTTC
TRBV20-1	NA	NA	TRBJ2-5	CSASRGLQEIQYF	TGCAGTGCCTCGCGGGGTCTCCAAGAGATCCAGTACTTC
TRBV5-1	NA	few	TRBJ1-4	CASSLVAGDEKLFF	TGCGCCAGCAGCTTGGTGGCGGGGGATGAAAAACTGTTTTTT
TRBV12-3/TRBV12-4	NA	NA	TRBJ1-1	CASRPSSGRSTEAFF	TGTGCCAGCAGACCATCTTCGGGACGGTCCACTGAAGCTTTCTTT
TRBV27	TRBD1	few	TRBJ1-6	CASSSQGETYNSPLHF	TGTGCCAGCAGTTCACAGGGGGAAACCTATAATTCACCCCTCCACTTT
TRBV6-1	TRBD1	few	TRBJ1-1	CASFRTGKVNTEAFF	TGTGCCAGCTTTAGGACAGGGAAGGTGAACACTGAAGCTTTCTTT
TRBV20-1	TRBD1	few	TRBJ1-6	CSAGGTETSPLHF	TGCAGTGCGGGAGGGACAGAGACTTCACCCCTCCACTTT
TRBV24-1	NA	NA	TRBJ2-3	CATSDLGSGSIVDTQYF	TGTGCCACCAGTGATTTGGGGAGCGGGTCTATTGTGGATACGCAGTATTTT